The 6 T cell receptor beta chains listed next were all sequenced from one sample in a study of Graves' ophthalmopathy and Graves' hyperthyroidism (dated by TCRdb to 2017 to 2018). Sequencing was carried out with an Illumina HiSeq 2000. TCR beta CDR3 regions were amplified from RNA transcripts for repertoire sequencing. The first round of RT-PCR was done with HTBI primers and the Qiagen OneStep RT-PCR kit, and was followed by a second round of multiplex PCR, then size selection and purification. Through fastp at Q25 and MiXCR, TCRdb rebuilt clones from the public reads, retaining in-frame beta chains. A single entry per CDR3 protein holds the most common genes and DNA from its merged rows. A total of 240,000 or so distinct CDR3 sequences appear in this sample, around 50% of them only once. The top ten constitute 40% to 55% of the sample. Sequenced material: peripheral blood. The receptor set was obtained from an adult man with Graves' ophthalmopathy.

V usage is TRBV10-3 and J usage is TRBJ2-5, with 13 bases fitting TRBD2. Germline loops: CDR1 ENHRY, CDR2 SYGVKD. The CDR3 spans 17 residues. V lost 2 bases to trimming and J lost 0 bases; unmatched junction nucleotides: 3. CDR3 coding DNA: TGTGCCATCAGTGAGCGACTAGCGGGGGGAAACCAAGAGACCCAGTACTTC. Translating gives CAISERLAGGNQETQYF.

In its sample, this clonotype was seen once. The chain joins TRBV19 to TRBJ1-1, with D hard to call. Germline CDR1 and CDR2: LNHDA and SQIVND (reference sequence). V lost 5 bases to trimming and J lost 7 bases, with 14 bases between them. The CDR3 consists of 13 residues. The CDR3 loop reads CASSPPARGEAFF. In DNA, the CDR3 is TGTGCCAGTAGTCCACCGGCGCGGGGTGAAGCTTTCTTT. Looking up the rest from reference TRBV19 and TRBJ1-1 gives the full variable domain: DGGITQSPKYLFRKEGQNVTLSCEQNLNHDAMYWYRQDPGQGLRLIYYSQIVNDFQKGDIAEGYSVSREKKESFPLTVTSAQKNPTAFYLCASSPPARGEAFFGQGTRLTVV.

The sample holds a few counts of this clonotype. The V and J genes are TRBV4-3 and TRBJ1-1, with D hard to call. With 1 base removed from V and 7 bases from J, the gap between germline ends came to 10 bases. The V gene's germline CDR1 is LGHNA and CDR2 YSLEER. This CDR3 spans 13 amino acids. CDR3 residues: CASSQVLQLEAFF. CDR3 DNA sequence: TGCGCCAGCAGCCAAGTACTGCAGCTTGAAGCTTTCTTT.

The chain uses TRBV11-3 and TRBJ1-5; 9 bases line up with TRBD1. With V trimmed by 6 bases and J by 0 bases, 12 bases remained unmatched. The CDR3 runs 18 residues. CDR1 and CDR2 (germline): SGHNT, YENEEA. CDR3 protein: CASRISQGAFISNQPQHF. The CDR3, as DNA: TGTGCCAGCAGAATCTCACAGGGGGCCTTTATTAGCAATCAGCCCCAGCATTTT. The full variable domain, rest sourced from reference TRBV11-3 and TRBJ1-5, is EAGVVQSPRYKIIEKKQPVAFWCNPISGHNTLYWYLQNLGQGPELLIRYENEEAVDDSQLPKDRFSAERLKGVDSTLKIQPAELGDSAVYLCASRISQGAFISNQPQHFGDGTRLSIL.

The genes are TRBV28 and TRBJ2-7; tentative D call: TRBD2 (7 bases). The germline V and J ends were trimmed by 5 bases and 3 bases, with 17 bases remaining between them. This CDR3 has 15 amino acids. Per germline, CDR1 MDHEN and CDR2 SYDVKM. The CDR3, as DNA: TGTGCCAGCAGTCGTCCTACAGGGAGGGACTACGAGCAGTACTTC. Translated: CASSRPTGRDYEQYF.

The CDR3: CASSSRGGANVLTF. The CDR3 DNA reads as TGTGCCAGCAGCTCGAGGGGGGGGGCCAACGTCCTGACTTTC. This chain connects TRBV7-6 to TRBJ2-6; tentatively, D is TRBD1 (6 bases). V was pared by 4 bases and J by 4 bases, with 8 bases between. The CDR3 consists of 14 residues. The germline V gene has CDR1 SGHVS and CDR2 FNYEAQ.